A selection of T cell receptor beta chains follows, all from one sample in a study of shared clonotypes between healthy human individuals. Sequencing used immunoSEQ multiplex PCR; TCRdb keeps in-frame clones, though not all of them. Counted here are around 2.3 million clones, 90% to 97% occurring once; the ten biggest clones make up over 0.1%. The specimen sequenced was naive CD4+ T cells sorted from blood. These receptors came from a man in his late teens or twenties in good health. CDR3s include the opening cysteine and the closing phenylalanine or tryptophan. D genes are given only for firm matches. Some rows have no size entry. The others give once, few or many, or a class for an expanded clone.

>NA|TRBJ2-7|NA|TRBV27
TGTGCCAGCAGCAGAAAAGAAACAGGGCCCTACGAGCAGTACTTC
CASSRKETGPYEQYF
>NA|TRBJ2-5|NA|TRBV10-2
TGCGCCAGCAGGGGAGTAGAGGGGACACCACAGGAGACCCAGTACTTC
CASRGVEGTPQETQYF
>NA|TRBJ1-1|NA|TRBV2
TGTGCCAGCAGCCTCTCCAGAGCGAACACTGAAGCTTTCTTT
CASSLSRANTEAFF
>NA|TRBJ1-5|NA|TRBV6-6
TGTGCCAGCAGCCACAGGGATAGCAATCAGCCCCAGCATTTT
CASSHRDSNQPQHF
>NA|TRBJ2-3|NA|TRBV30
TGTGCCTGGTCGACAGGCCTCACAGATACGCAGTATTTT
CAWSTGLTDTQYF
>NA|TRBJ1-3|NA|TRBV6-1
TGTGCCAGCAGTTTGTTGGCCTACTCTGGAAACACCATATATTTT
CASSLLAYSGNTIYF
>NA|TRBJ1-1|TRBD1|TRBV5-1
TGCGCCAGCAGCGTGGCGGGACAGGGGAACACTGAAGCTTTCTTT
CASSVAGQGNTEAFF
>NA|TRBJ2-2|TRBD2|TRBV6-6
TGTGCCAGCCGCGGACTAGCGGGGCGAACCGGGGAGCTGTTTTTT
CASRGLAGRTGELFF
>NA|TRBJ2-5|NA|TRBV7-9
TGTGCCAGCAGCTTACAACAAGAGACCCAGTACTTC
CASSLQQETQYF
>NA|TRBJ2-7|TRBD2|TRBV6-6
TGTGCCAGCAGTTACGGGGGACTAGTTCACGAGCAGTACTTC
CASSYGGLVHEQYF
>NA|TRBJ1-4|NA|TRBV28
TGTGCCAGCAGTTTAGGGGGCACTAATGAAAAACTGTTTTTT
CASSLGGTNEKLFF
>few|TRBJ1-2|NA|TRBV6-1
TGTGCCAGCAGTGATGACGGCTATGGCTACACCTTC
CASSDDGYGYTF
>NA|TRBJ2-7|TRBD2|TRBV10-2
TGCGCCAGCAGCAAACTAGCGGCAAGCCTCGTCCGCTACGAGCAGTACTTC
CASSKLAASLVRYEQYF
>NA|TRBJ2-5|NA|TRBV11-2
TGTGCCAGCAGCCCTAAAGAGACCCAGTACTTC
CASSPKETQYF
>NA|TRBJ2-3|NA|TRBV19
TGTGCCAGTAGATCGGCGGGTTGGACAGATACGCAGTATTTT
CASRSAGWTDTQYF
>NA|TRBJ1-1|NA|TRBV27
TGTGCCAGCAGTTTTCTACGAAATACTGAAGCTTTCTTT
CASSFLRNTEAFF
>NA|TRBJ1-1|NA|TRBV19
TGTGCCAGTAGTATAGTGGGGATAATGAACACTGAAGCTTTCTTT
CASSIVGIMNTEAFF
>NA|TRBJ1-6|TRBD1|TRBV30
TGTGCCTGGGTCCGACAGGGGAGTACACCCCTCCACTTT
CAWVRQGSTPLHF
>NA|TRBJ2-7|NA|TRBV28
TGTGCCAGCAGTGTCGGGGCAGTACACGCCTACGAGCAGTACTTC
CASSVGAVHAYEQYF
>NA|TRBJ2-7|NA|TRBV4-2
TGTGCCAGCAGCCAAGATGACGGGACCGGCCTAGTGCAGTACTTC
CASSQDDGTGLVQYF
>NA|TRBJ1-1|NA|TRBV14
TGTGCCAGCGTTGGTTTGATGAACACTGAAGCTTTCTTT
CASVGLMNTEAFF
>once|TRBJ2-7|NA|TRBV21-1
TGTGCCAGCAGTAACCAAAATGCCCCCTACGAGCAGTACTTC
CASSNQNAPYEQYF
>NA|TRBJ1-6|NA|TRBV11-2
TGTGCCAGCAGCTTACTAGCAGATTCACCCCTCCACTTT
CASSLLADSPLHF
>NA|TRBJ1-5|NA|TRBV5-1
TGCGCCAGCAGCTCAGGGAACAATCAGCCCCAGCATTTT
CASSSGNNQPQHF
>NA|TRBJ1-1|NA|TRBV19
TGTGCCAGTAAAGCCCGACAAGTAGGTGAAGCTTTCTTT
CASKARQVGEAFF
>NA|TRBJ2-5|TRBD2|TRBV5-1
TGCGCCAGCAGCCGTAGTCTAGCGGGGGGGACCCATCAAGAGACCCAGTACTTC
CASSRSLAGGTHQETQYF
>NA|TRBJ1-1|TRBD1|TRBV5-1
TGCGCCAGCAGTCGACAGGGGATGAACACTGAAGCTTTCTTT
CASSRQGMNTEAFF
>NA|TRBJ2-1|TRBD1|TRBV4-3
TGCGCCAGCAGCCAAGATAAAGTGGGACAGCATTTAGTTCAGAGCTCCTACAATGAGCAGTTCTTC
CASSQDKVGQHLVQSSYNEQFF
>NA|TRBJ2-2|TRBD1|TRBV6-5
TGTGCCAGCAGTTACGTGGGACAGGGACATCCCGGGGAGCTGTTTTTT
CASSYVGQGHPGELFF
>NA|TRBJ1-4|NA|TRBV27
TGTGCCAGCAGTCGCCCGGGGGCAAAACTGTTTTTT
CASSRPGAKLFF
>NA|TRBJ2-3|NA|TRBV20-1
TGCAGTGCTGGGGTCACAGATACGCAGTATTTT
CSAGVTDTQYF
>NA|TRBJ1-1|NA|TRBV6-1
TGTGCCATCGAACAGGGTGAGAACACTGAAGCTTTCTTT
CAIEQGENTEAFF
>NA|TRBJ1-2|NA|TRBV5-1
TGCGCCAGCAGCTTGGTCCAGGCAGTCAACCCGGGAGGCTACACCTTC
CASSLVQAVNPGGYTF
>NA|TRBJ2-3|NA|TRBV5-4
TGTGCCGCGGGGGCAGAATTACTCACAGATACGCAGTATTTT
CAAGAELLTDTQYF
>NA|TRBJ1-4|TRBD1|TRBV7-9
TGTGCCAGCAGCTTAGAGGGGGCGGTGGTTGGAAAACTGTTTTTT
CASSLEGAVVGKLFF
>NA|TRBJ2-4|NA|TRBV6-1
TGTGCCAGCAGCCCCGGACCTTCCATCGGGTTTCAGTACTTC
CASSPGPSIGFQYF
>once|TRBJ2-1|NA|TRBV7-9
TGTGCCAGCAGCTTAAAGAGGGGGTTCTTAAATGAGCAGTTCTTC
CASSLKRGFLNEQFF
>once|TRBJ2-7|TRBD1|TRBV5-4
TGTGCCAGCAGCCTCCGGGACAGGGGGTCGTCCGACGAGCAGTACTTC
CASSLRDRGSSDEQYF
>NA|TRBJ1-3|NA|TRBV7-2
TGTGCCAGCAGCTTATTAGCCCCACGGGATGGAAACACCATATATTTT
CASSLLAPRDGNTIYF